This paragraph reports one T cell receptor beta chain. This clonotype was seen more than once but under ten times. The antigen this receptor binds is unknown. No base qualities exist here, and no much larger clone lies one base off it. According to the study, the label for this sample's treatment or condition signals: live attenuated yellow fever vaccine strain. At each blood-draw timepoint, two biological replicates of bulk PBMCs were collected. PBMCs were isolated from peripheral blood using a standard Ficoll-Paque protocol. TriZol was used to extract RNA from bulk PBMCs, CD4 and CD8 fractions, and dextramer-positive and dextramer-negative fractions. This sample was taken from a study of T cells after yellow fever vaccination (dated 2019 in TCRdb). In the study overall: Libraries from fractions with low cell numbers were prepared with the SMART-Seq v4 Ultra Low Input RNA kit. To follow T-cell clones before and after both primary and booster YFV17D yellow fever vaccination, bulk TCR alpha and beta repertoires underwent longitudinal sequencing. The cohort comprised two healthy male donors, one aged 18 to 30 and one aged 30 to 40 years. Blood samples were taken at several timepoints before and after primary and secondary immunization, and bulk PBMC replicates and cell subsets were isolated.

TCR cDNA was synthesized by 5'RACE template switching, through which a universal primer site and unique molecular identifiers were introduced. Priming for cDNA synthesis came from both the TCR alpha and TCR beta constant segments. Two PCR steps were used to amplify libraries, with sample barcodes and sequencing adapters being added in the second step. Sequencing of libraries was done on Illumina HiSeq 2500 (2x100 bp) or NovaSeq (2x150 bp). In the source study's methods: MIGEC was used to demultiplex reads and collapse the reads into UMI consensus sequences, and MiXCR was used for V(D)J alignment. Vaccine-responding clonotypes were defined with edgeR using replicate PBMC samples, requiring FDR below 0.01 and a log2 fold change above 5 up to day 15. CD4 or CD8 identity was assigned to each bulk clonotype according to whether the clonotype was present at higher abundance in the sequenced CD4 repertoire or the sequenced CD8 repertoire. TCRdb took the public reads, trimmed them with fastp at Q25, ran MiXCR for clone calling and kept in-frame beta chains. Records with the same CDR3 protein are collapsed into one entry carrying the most frequent genes and DNA. The V and J calls were determined by TCRdb, not by the authors. The sample data list just under 600,000 distinct CDR3 sequences, and about 14% of these were observed just once. The ten most abundant clones make up around 15% of the sample.

Overall results and qualifications from the work: Only a couple of donors were included in the study, so the extent to which the findings can be generalized is limited. Most clones expanded after primary vaccination were re-detected after the booster (about 95% of CD4 and approximately 85% of CD8), suggesting broad memory maintenance. Compared with the primary T-cell response, the secondary T-cell response was faster but weaker, reaching its peak on day 5 rather than on day 15. A small fraction of clonotypes showed up in both the CD4 and CD8 compartments, probably as a result of convergent recombination. Because abundant contaminating clonotypes from the bulk population could be contained in FACS-sorted repertoires, computational filtering was required.

Its CDR3 holds 11 amino acids, cysteine through phenylalanine. Just CDR3 DNA is preserved here, 33 bases in frame from base 1. Trimming accounts for 7 bases at V and 5 bases at J, while the number of junction bases matched to no gene is 4. CDR1 DFQATT and CDR2 SNEGSKA are derived from the germline V gene (reference sequence). The chain joins TRBV20-1 to TRBJ2-7; TRBD1 agrees with 8 junctional bases. The clonotype originates from a man between 25 and 39 years old who received the YFV17D yellow fever vaccine. The sequencing used PBMCs, collected on the day of the yellow fever booster vaccination. Here the CDR3 is given as CSVQGADEQYF. The base sequence is TGCAGTGTTCAGGGGGCAGACGAGCAGTACTTC.